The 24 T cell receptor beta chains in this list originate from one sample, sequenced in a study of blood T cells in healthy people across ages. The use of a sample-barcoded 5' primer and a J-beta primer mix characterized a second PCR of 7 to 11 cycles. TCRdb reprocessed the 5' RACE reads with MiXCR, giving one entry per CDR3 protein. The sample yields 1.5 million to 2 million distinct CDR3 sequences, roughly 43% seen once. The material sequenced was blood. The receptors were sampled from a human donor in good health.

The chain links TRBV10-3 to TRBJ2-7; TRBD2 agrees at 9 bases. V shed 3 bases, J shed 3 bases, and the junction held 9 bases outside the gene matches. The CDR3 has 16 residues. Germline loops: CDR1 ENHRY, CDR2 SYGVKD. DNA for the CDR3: TGTGCCATCAGTGATGCAGCGGGGGGTCAAATCTACGAGCAGTACTTC. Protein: CAISDAAGGQIYEQYF.

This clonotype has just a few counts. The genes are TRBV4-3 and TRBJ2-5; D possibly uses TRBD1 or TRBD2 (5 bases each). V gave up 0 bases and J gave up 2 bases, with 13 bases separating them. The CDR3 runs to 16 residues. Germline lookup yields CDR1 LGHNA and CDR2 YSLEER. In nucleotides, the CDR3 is TGCGCCAGCAGCCAAGAGCGATGGGGGATTCAAGAGACCCAGTACTTC. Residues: CASSQERWGIQETQYF.

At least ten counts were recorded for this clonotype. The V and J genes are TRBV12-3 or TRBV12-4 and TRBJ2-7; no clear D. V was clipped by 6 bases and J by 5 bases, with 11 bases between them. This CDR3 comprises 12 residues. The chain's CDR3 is CASSFGSNEQYF. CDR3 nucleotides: TGTGCCAGCAGCTTTGGTTCCAACGAGCAGTACTTC.

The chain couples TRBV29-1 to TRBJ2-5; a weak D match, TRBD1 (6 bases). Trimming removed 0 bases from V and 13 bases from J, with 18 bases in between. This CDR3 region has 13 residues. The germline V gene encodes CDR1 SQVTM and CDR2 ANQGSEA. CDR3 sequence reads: CSVEDRTGPPGYF. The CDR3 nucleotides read TGCAGCGTTGAAGATCGCACAGGGCCCCCAGGGTACTTC. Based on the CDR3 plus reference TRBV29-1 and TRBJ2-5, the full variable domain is SAVISQKPSRDICQRGTSLTIQCQVDSQVTMMFWYRQQPGQSLTLIATANQGSEATYESGFVIDKFPISRPNLTFSTLTVSNMSPEDSSIYLCSVEDRTGPPGYFGPGTRLLVL.

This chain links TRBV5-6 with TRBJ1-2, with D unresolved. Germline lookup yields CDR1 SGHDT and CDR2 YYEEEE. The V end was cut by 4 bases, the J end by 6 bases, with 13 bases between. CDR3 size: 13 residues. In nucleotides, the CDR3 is TGTGCCAGCAGCCGCCGGTTTGGGGATGGCTACACCTTC. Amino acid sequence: CASSRRFGDGYTF.

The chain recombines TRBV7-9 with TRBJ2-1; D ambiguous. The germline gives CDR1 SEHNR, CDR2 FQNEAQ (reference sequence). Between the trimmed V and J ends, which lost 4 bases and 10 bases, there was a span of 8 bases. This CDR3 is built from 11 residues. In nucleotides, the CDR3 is TGTGCCAGCAGCTCCCTGACGGAGCAGTTCTTC. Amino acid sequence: CASSSLTEQFF.

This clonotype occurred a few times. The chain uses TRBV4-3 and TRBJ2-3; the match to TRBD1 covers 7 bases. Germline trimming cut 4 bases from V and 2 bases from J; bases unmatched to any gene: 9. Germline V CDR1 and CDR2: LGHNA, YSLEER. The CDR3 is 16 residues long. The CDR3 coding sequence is TGCGCCAGCAGCCTACGCTTTGGGACAGACACAGATACGCAGTATTTT. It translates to CASSLRFGTDTDTQYF.

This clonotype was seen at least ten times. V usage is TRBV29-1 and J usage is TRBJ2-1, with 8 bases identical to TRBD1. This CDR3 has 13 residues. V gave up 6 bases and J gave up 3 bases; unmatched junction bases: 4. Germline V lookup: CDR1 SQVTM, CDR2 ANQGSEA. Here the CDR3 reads CSVPGTGYNEQFF. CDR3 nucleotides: TGCAGCGTCCCCGGGACAGGCTACAATGAGCAGTTCTTC.

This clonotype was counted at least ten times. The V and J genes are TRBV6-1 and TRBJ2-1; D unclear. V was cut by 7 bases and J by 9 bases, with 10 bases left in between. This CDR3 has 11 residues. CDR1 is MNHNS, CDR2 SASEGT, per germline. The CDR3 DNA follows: TGTGCCAGCACCGGCGGTCGTGAGCAGTTCTTC. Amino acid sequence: CASTGGREQFF.

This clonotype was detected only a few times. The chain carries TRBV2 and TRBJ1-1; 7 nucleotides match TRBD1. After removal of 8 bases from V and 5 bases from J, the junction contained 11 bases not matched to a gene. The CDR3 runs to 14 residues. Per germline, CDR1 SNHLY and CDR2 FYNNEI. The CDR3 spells CASVGRGFATEAFF. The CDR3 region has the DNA TGTGCCAGCGTTGGCAGGGGGTTTGCGACTGAAGCTTTCTTT.

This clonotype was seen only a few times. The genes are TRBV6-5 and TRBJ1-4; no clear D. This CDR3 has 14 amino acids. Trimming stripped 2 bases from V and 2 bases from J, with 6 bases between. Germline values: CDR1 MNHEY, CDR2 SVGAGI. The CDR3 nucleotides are TGTGCCAGCAGTTACGGGCAGACTAATGAAAAACTGTTTTTT. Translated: CASSYGQTNEKLFF.

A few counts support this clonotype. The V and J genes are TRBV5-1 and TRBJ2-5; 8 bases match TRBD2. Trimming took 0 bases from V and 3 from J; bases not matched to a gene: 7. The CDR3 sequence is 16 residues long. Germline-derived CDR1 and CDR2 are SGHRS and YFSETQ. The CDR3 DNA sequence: TGCGCCAGCAGCTTGGGGGTTAGCGGGGTTGAAGAGACCCAGTACTTC. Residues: CASSLGVSGVEETQYF.

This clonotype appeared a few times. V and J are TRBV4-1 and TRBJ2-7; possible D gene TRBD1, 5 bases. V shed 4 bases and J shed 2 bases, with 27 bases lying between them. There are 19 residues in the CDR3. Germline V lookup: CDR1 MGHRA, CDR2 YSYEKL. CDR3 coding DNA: TGCGCCAGCAGCCTCTTAGAGAGCCCCAGCAGGGCCTTTACCTACGAGCAGTACTTC. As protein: CASSLLESPSRAFTYEQYF.

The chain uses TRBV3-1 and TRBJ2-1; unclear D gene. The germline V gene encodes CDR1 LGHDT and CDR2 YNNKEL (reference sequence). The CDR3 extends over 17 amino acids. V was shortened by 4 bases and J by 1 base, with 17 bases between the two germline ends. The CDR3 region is CASSPFQTPSSYNEQFF. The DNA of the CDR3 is TGTGCCAGCAGCCCCTTCCAAACCCCGTCATCCTACAATGAGCAGTTCTTC.

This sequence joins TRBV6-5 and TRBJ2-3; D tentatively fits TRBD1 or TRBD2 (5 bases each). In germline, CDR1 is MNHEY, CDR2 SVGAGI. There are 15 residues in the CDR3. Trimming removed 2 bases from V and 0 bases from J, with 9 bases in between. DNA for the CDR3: TGTGCCAGCAGTTACGTCTGGGACAGCACAGATACGCAGTATTTT. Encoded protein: CASSYVWDSTDTQYF.

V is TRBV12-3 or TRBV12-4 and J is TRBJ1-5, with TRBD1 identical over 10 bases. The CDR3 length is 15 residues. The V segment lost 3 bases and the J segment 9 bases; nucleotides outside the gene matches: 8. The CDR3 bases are TGTGCCAGCAGTTTCGGGACAGGGGACCAGTGGCCCCAGCATTTT. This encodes CASSFGTGDQWPQHF.

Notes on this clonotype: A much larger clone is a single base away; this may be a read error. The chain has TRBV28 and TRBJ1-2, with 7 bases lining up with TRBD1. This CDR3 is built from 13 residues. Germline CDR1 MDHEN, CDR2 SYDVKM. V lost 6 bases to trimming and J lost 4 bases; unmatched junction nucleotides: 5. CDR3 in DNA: TGTGCCAGCAGGTACCGGGACAGCTATGGCTACACCTTC. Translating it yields CASRYRDSYGYTF.

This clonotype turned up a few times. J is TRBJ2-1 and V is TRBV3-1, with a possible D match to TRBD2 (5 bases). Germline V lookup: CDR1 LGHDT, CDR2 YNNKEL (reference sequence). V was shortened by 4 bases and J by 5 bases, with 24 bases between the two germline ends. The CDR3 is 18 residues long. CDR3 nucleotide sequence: TGTGCCAGCAGCCCCCGAGGGATTTTAGGAGGCGGTAACAATGAGCAGTTCTTC. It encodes CASSPRGILGGGNNEQFF.

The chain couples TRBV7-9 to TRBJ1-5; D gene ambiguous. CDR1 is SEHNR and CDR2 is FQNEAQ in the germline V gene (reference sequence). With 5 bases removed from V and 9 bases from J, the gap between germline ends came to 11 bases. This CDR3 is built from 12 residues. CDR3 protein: CASSPTGWPQHF. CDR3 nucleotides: TGTGCCAGCAGCCCCACCGGGTGGCCCCAGCATTTT.

This CDR3 is CASSQDLESPVLFF. CDR3 nucleotides: TGCGCCAGCAGCCAAGATTTGGAGTCCCCAGTGCTGTTTTTT. V usage is TRBV4-1 and J usage is TRBJ2-2; D remains unclear. The CDR3 runs 14 residues. Germline values: CDR1 MGHRA, CDR2 YSYEKL. V was clipped by 0 bases and J by 13 bases, with 15 bases between them.

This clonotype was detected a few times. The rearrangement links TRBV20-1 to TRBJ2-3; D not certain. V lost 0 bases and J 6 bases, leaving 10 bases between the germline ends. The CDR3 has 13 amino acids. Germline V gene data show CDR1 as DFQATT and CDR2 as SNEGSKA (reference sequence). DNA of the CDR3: TGCAGTGCTAGAGATCCCCTCCTGGATACGCAGTATTTT. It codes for CSARDPLLDTQYF.

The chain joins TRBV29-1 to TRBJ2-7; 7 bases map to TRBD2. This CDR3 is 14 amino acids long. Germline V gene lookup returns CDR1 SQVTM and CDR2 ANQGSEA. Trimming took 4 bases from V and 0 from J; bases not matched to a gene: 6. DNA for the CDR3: TGCAGCGTTGGGGGTGGCGGGAGCTCCTACGAGCAGTACTTC. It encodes CSVGGGGSSYEQYF.

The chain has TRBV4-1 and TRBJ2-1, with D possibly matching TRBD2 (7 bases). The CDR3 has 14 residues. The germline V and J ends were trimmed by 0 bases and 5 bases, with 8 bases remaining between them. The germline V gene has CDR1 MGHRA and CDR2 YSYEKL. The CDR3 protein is CASSQERGHNEQFF. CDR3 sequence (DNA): TGCGCCAGCAGCCAAGAGCGGGGGCACAATGAGCAGTTCTTC.

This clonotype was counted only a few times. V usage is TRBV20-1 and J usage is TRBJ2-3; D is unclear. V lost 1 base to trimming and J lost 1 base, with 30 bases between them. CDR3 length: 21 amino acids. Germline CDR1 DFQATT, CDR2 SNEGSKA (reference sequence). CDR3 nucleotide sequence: TGCAGTGCTAGAGGTTTCCCTCGCTTGTTAGCCAACCCAACCGGCACAGATACGCAGTATTTT. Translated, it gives CSARGFPRLLANPTGTDTQYF.